Presented here are 24 T cell receptor beta chains from one specimen sequenced in a study of OX40 agonist ivuxolimab in advanced cancers. Profiling relied on immunoSEQ multiplex PCR, and the TCRdb table lists in-frame clones only, not all of them. The table records 90,000 to 100,000 clones, roughly four fifths of them present only once. The sample in question was CD4+ or CD8+ T cells sorted from blood, obtained in a trial of the OX40 agonist ivuxolimab. The receptor source for this set is an adult with an advanced solid tumor such as melanoma, head and neck, liver or kidney cancer.

This clone has more than one count but fewer than ten. The chain has TRBV5-5 and TRBJ2-7; 10 bases align to TRBD1. Germline values: CDR1 SGHKS, CDR2 YYEKEE (reference sequence). CDR3 length equals 15 residues. Losses at the gene ends were 4 bases for V and 3 bases for J; bases not matched to a gene: 7. The CDR3 spells CASSQGQGMNYEQYF. For the CDR3, the DNA is TGTGCCAGCAGCCAGGGACAGGGGATGAACTACGAGCAGTACTTC.

This chain links TRBV28 with TRBJ2-3, with D tentatively TRBD1 (6 bases). The CDR3 spans 15 residues. Germline V gene lookup returns CDR1 MDHEN and CDR2 SYDVKM. V lost 2 bases to trimming and J lost 8 bases, with 17 bases between them. CDR3 protein: CASSLVLGGDGTQYF. CDR3 nucleotide sequence: TGTGCCAGCAGTTTAGTATTAGGGGGAGATGGTACGCAGTATTTT. The variable domain in full, with the rest retrieved from reference TRBV28 and TRBJ2-3, is DVKVTQSSRYLVKRTGEKVFLECVQDMDHENMFWYRQDPGLGLRLIYFSYDVKMKEKGDIPEGYSVSREKKERFSLILESASTNQTSMYLCASSLVLGGDGTQYFGPGTRLTVL.

The genes are TRBV5-1 and TRBJ1-5; D is possibly TRBD1 (5 bases). In germline, CDR1 is SGHRS, CDR2 YFSETQ. V shed 1 base and J shed 6 bases, with 14 bases lying between them. The CDR3 runs to 15 residues. CDR3 loop: CASSLTGPSSQPQHF. CDR3 nucleotide sequence: TGCGCCAGCAGCTTGACAGGTCCATCTAGTCAGCCCCAGCATTTT.

The chain has TRBV25-1 and TRBJ1-1; tentatively, D is TRBD1 (6 bases). Germline CDR1 and CDR2: MGHDK and SYGVNS. Trimming left V 3 bases short and J 10 bases short, with 15 bases between. CDR3 length: 13 residues. Written as DNA, the CDR3 is TGTGCCAGCAGTGATCAGGGGAGTATAGGAGCTTTCTTT. Its translation: CASSDQGSIGAFF.

V gene TRBV29-1 combines with J gene TRBJ1-2; D remains unclear. CDR3 length: 13 residues. The germline gives CDR1 SQVTM, CDR2 ANQGSEA. Here the CDR3 reads CTFSLWGDYGYTF. CDR3 nucleotides: TGCACCTTTAGTTTGTGGGGTGACTATGGCTACACCTTC.

The chain links TRBV27 to TRBJ2-1; TRBD1 aligns across 9 bases. Germline-derived CDR1 and CDR2 are MNHEY and SMNVEV (reference sequence). This CDR3 is built from 15 residues. V was pared by 4 bases and J by 3 bases, with 4 bases of the junction left unmatched. The DNA for the CDR3 is TGTGCCAGCAGTTCTGGGACAGGGAGCTACAATGAGCAGTTCTTC. It specifies CASSSGTGSYNEQFF.

This clone has only a few counts. V gene TRBV4-1 combines with J gene TRBJ2-4; D possibly uses TRBD1 or TRBD2 (7 bases each). V dropped 1 base and J dropped 5 bases, with 12 bases sitting between them. This CDR3 has 15 amino acids. CDR1 and CDR2 (germline): MGHRA, YSYEKL. The CDR3 spells CASSQGRGTENIQYF. The CDR3 nucleotides read TGCGCCAGCAGCCAAGGGCGGGGGACAGAAAACATTCAGTACTTC.

This chain joins TRBV19 and TRBJ2-5, with D perhaps TRBD1 or TRBD2 (7 bases each). Germline V gene sequence: CDR1 LNHDA, CDR2 SQIVND (reference sequence). V gave up 6 bases and J gave up 2 bases, with 16 bases separating them. CDR3 length: 15 amino acids. For the CDR3, the DNA is TGTGCCAGTAGCCTCAGGGGGGGTGTACAAGAGACCCAGTACTTC. As protein: CASSLRGGVQETQYF.

CDR3 sequence reads: CASSLPGQGIYEQYF. CDR3 nucleotide sequence: TGTGCCAGCAGTCTCCCGGGACAGGGGATCTACGAGCAGTACTTC. The chain has TRBV28 and TRBJ2-7; 10 bases agree with TRBD1. The CDR3 has 15 amino acids. The V gene's germline CDR1 is MDHEN and CDR2 SYDVKM. After removal of 5 bases from V and 3 bases from J, the junction contained 7 bases not matched to a gene.

This clone was seen only once. V gene TRBV5-1 combines with J gene TRBJ1-5; 7 positions match TRBD1. J gave up 0 bases and V 4 bases, and 4 bases lay outside the gene matches. This CDR3 comprises 15 residues. Germline V gene sequence: CDR1 SGHRS, CDR2 YFSETQ. The CDR3 loop is CASSRDSDSNQPQHF. The CDR3 DNA sequence: TGCGCCAGCAGCCGGGACAGTGATAGCAATCAGCCCCAGCATTTT.

V is TRBV7-2 and J is TRBJ2-1, with TRBD2 matching over 9 bases. J was trimmed by 9 bases and V by 4 bases; bases with no gene match: 13. Germline V CDR1 and CDR2: SGHTA, FQGNSA. CDR3 size: 16 residues. CDR3 coding DNA: TGTGCCAGCAGCTACCCCGGGACTAGCAAAACGGGTGAGCAGTTCTTC. It codes for CASSYPGTSKTGEQFF.

V and J are TRBV5-4 and TRBJ2-1; D perhaps matches TRBD2 (6 bases). With 4 bases removed from V and 5 bases from J, the gap between germline ends came to 7 bases. The V gene's germline CDR1 is SGHNT and CDR2 YYREEE (reference sequence). CDR3 length: 12 amino acids. In DNA form, the CDR3 reads TGTGCCAGCAGCCGCGGGGACAATGAGCAGTTCTTC. The encoded protein is CASSRGDNEQFF.

The CDR3 DNA reads as TGTGCCAGCTCAGACGGGACCGATAGCAATCAGCCCCAGCATTTT. Its translation: CASSDGTDSNQPQHF. The rearrangement uses TRBV18 and TRBJ1-5; possible D gene TRBD1, 5 bases. V was trimmed by 5 bases and J by 0 bases, leaving 11 bases between them. Germline V gene data show CDR1 as KGHSH and CDR2 as LQKENI. The CDR3 runs to 15 residues.

This chain joins TRBV28 and TRBJ2-1, with 7 bases matching TRBD2. This CDR3 comprises 15 residues. The germline gives CDR1 MDHEN, CDR2 SYDVKM. V gave up 5 bases and J gave up 1 base; unmatched junction bases: 5. Here the CDR3 DNA reads TGTGCCAGCAGTGCCGGACTAGGATCCTACAATGAGCAGTTCTTC. Amino acids: CASSAGLGSYNEQFF.

This rearrangement joins TRBV28 to TRBJ2-2; 13 bases line up with TRBD2. Germline V CDR1 and CDR2: MDHEN, SYDVKM. The J segment lost 9 bases and the V segment lost 3 bases, leaving 1 base of the junction unmatched. This CDR3 spans 14 amino acids. CDR3 sequence (DNA): TGTGCCAGCAGTTTGGGACTAGCGGGAAGGGAGCTGTTTTTT. This sequence encodes CASSLGLAGRELFF.

This chain connects TRBV27 to TRBJ1-6; D not resolved. V was trimmed by 2 bases and J by 7 bases, leaving 12 bases between them. The CDR3 runs to 15 residues. The germline V gene encodes CDR1 MNHEY and CDR2 SMNVEV (reference sequence). Here the CDR3 reads CASSLGTVPNSPLHF. The DNA of the CDR3 is TGTGCCAGCAGTTTAGGAACGGTGCCAAATTCACCCCTCCACTTT.

The chain couples TRBV18 to TRBJ2-7; 8 nucleotides line up with TRBD1. The CDR3 is made up of 14 amino acids. From germline, CDR1 is KGHSH and CDR2 LQKENI. With V trimmed by 4 bases and J by 5 bases, 7 bases remained unmatched. CDR3 in amino acids: CASSRTGPVDEQYF. The CDR3 region has the DNA TGTGCCAGCTCACGGACAGGGCCCGTCGACGAGCAGTACTTC.

The rearrangement joins TRBV4-1 to TRBJ1-5; a possible D gene is TRBD1 (5 bases). Trimming took 0 bases from V and 7 from J, leaving 13 bases between them. The CDR3 contains 15 residues. Looked up from germline, CDR1 is MGHRA and CDR2 is YSYEKL. The CDR3, as DNA: TGCGCCAGCAGCCAAGATTGGGGGGTAGGCCAGCCCCAGCATTTT. This sequence encodes CASSQDWGVGQPQHF.

CDR3 in DNA: TGTGCCAGCAGTTACGACAGAGATGGCTACACCTTC. This encodes CASSYDRDGYTF. The chain has TRBV6-5 and TRBJ1-2; D is perhaps TRBD1 (5 bases). V was trimmed by 2 bases and J by 6 bases, leaving 7 bases between them. CDR1 is MNHEY and CDR2 is SVGAGI in the germline V gene. The CDR3 runs 12 residues.

This chain joins TRBV5-1 and TRBJ1-4; D not resolved. The CDR3 extends over 14 amino acids. The V end was cut by 6 bases, the J end by 0 bases, with 9 bases between. The germline gives CDR1 SGHRS, CDR2 YFSETQ. CDR3 amino acids: CASKDQPTNEKLFF. In nucleotides, the CDR3 is TGCGCCAGCAAAGACCAGCCAACTAATGAAAAACTGTTTTTT.

The chain links TRBV5-1 to TRBJ2-2; D is possibly TRBD2 (5 bases). The CDR3 is 14 residues long. The V gene lost 4 bases and the J gene lost 6 bases, with 13 bases spanning the gap. Germline CDR1 is SGHRS and CDR2 is YFSETQ. DNA for the CDR3: TGCGCCAGCAGCCGGACTGTTTCCCCCGGGGAGCTGTTTTTT. This gives the protein CASSRTVSPGELFF.

The genes are TRBV28 and TRBJ2-3; 8 bases are a match to TRBD1. This CDR3 spans 14 amino acids. Germline trimming cut 7 bases from V and 0 bases from J; bases unmatched to any gene: 3. Germline CDR1 MDHEN, CDR2 SYDVKM. The CDR3 reads CASTRTGSTDTQYF. The DNA for the CDR3 is TGTGCCAGCACTAGGACAGGGAGCACAGATACGCAGTATTTT.

This chain links TRBV7-8 with TRBJ1-1; 7 positions match TRBD1. The CDR3 contains 14 residues. After removal of 6 bases from V and 6 bases from J, the junction contained 10 bases not matched to a gene. The germline V gene encodes CDR1 SGHVS and CDR2 FQNEAQ. Here the CDR3 reads CASREGTAYSEAFF. The CDR3 bases are TGTGCCAGCAGGGAGGGGACAGCTTACTCTGAAGCTTTCTTT. The full variable domain, completed using reference TRBV7-8 and TRBJ1-1, is GAGVSQSPRYKVAKRGQDVALRCDPISGHVSLFWYQQALGQGPEFLTYFQNEAQLDKSGLPSDRFFAERPEGSVSTLKIQRTQQEDSAVYLCASREGTAYSEAFFGQGTRLTVV.

This clone has more than one count but fewer than ten. The gene calls are TRBV28 and TRBJ2-5; weak D call: TRBD1 (8 bases). Germline loops: CDR1 MDHEN, CDR2 SYDVKM. This CDR3 has 14 amino acids. Between the trimmed V and J ends, which lost 6 bases and 5 bases, there was a span of 16 bases. In DNA, the CDR3 is TGTGCCAGCAGGAACCTACAGGGGGGGGAGACCCAGTACTTC. This sequence encodes CASRNLQGGETQYF.